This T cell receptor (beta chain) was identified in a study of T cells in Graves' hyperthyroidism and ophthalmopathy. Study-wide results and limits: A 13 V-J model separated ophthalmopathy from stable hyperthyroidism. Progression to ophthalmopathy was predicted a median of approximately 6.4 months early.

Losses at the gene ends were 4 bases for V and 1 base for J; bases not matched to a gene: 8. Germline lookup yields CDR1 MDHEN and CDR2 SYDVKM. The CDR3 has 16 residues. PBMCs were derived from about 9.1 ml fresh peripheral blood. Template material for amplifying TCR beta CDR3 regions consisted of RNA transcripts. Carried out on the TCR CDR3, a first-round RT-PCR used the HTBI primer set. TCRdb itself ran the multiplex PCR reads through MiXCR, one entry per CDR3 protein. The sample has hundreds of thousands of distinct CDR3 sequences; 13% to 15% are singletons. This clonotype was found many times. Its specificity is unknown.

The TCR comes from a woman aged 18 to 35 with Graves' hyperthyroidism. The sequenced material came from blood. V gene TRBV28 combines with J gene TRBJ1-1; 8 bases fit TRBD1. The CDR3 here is CASSSLGQAWNTEAFF. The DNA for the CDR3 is TGTGCCAGCAGTTCATTGGGACAGGCCTGGAACACTGAAGCTTTCTTT. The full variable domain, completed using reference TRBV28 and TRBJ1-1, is DVKVTQSSRYLVKRTGEKVFLECVQDMDHENMFWYRQDPGLGLRLIYFSYDVKMKEKGDIPEGYSVSREKKERFSLILESASTNQTSMYLCASSSLGQAWNTEAFFGQGTRLTVV.